Below, 14 T cell receptor beta chains from the same sample are listed, as sequenced in a study of T cell responses to AZD1222 COVID-19 vaccine. The table came from immunoSEQ multiplex PCR; TCRdb's copy has only in-frame clones and leaves some out. The repertoire holds around 81,000 clones, with roughly 80% as singletons. Sequenced here: peripheral blood, sampled on day 0 of AZD1222 vaccination. These receptors all stem from an adult in good health.

This chain connects TRBV6-2 or TRBV6-3 to TRBJ2-7; no definite D call. Per germline, CDR1 MNHEY and CDR2 SVGEGT. The CDR3 loop spans 14 amino acids. V dropped 0 bases and J dropped 1 base, with 7 bases sitting between them. This CDR3 is CASSYSQVSYEQYF. The CDR3 DNA is TGTGCCAGCAGTTACTCTCAGGTATCCTACGAGCAGTACTTC.

The chain is built from TRBV5-1 and TRBJ2-1, with D uncertain. Germline-derived CDR1 and CDR2 are SGHRS and YFSETQ. Trimming pared 0 bases from V and 7 bases from J, leaving 5 bases between. CDR3 length equals 12 residues. The DNA for the CDR3 is TGCGCCAGCAGCTTGGGGGGTAATGAGCAGTTCTTC. Its translation: CASSLGGNEQFF.

The V gene is TRBV14, the J gene TRBJ1-1, with D possibly being TRBD1 (5 bases). The CDR3 totals 16 residues. Germline CDR1 is SGHDN and CDR2 is FVKESK. Trimming left V 4 bases short and J 1 base short, with 16 bases between. In nucleotides, the CDR3 is TGTGCCAGCAGCCGGGCAGGGCGAGGGTGGAACACTGAAGCTTTCTTT. This encodes CASSRAGRGWNTEAFF.

J is TRBJ2-6 and V is TRBV11-3; 11 nucleotides align to TRBD1. From germline, CDR1 is SGHNT and CDR2 YENEEA. The ends lost 2 bases at V and 0 bases at J; junction bases unmatched: 6. The CDR3 consists of 19 residues. The CDR3 here is CASSLRGGTGGSGANVLTF. CDR3 DNA: TGTGCCAGCAGCTTACGAGGAGGGACAGGGGGCTCTGGGGCCAACGTCCTGACTTTC.

The chain has TRBV24-1 and TRBJ2-3; 7 bases agree with TRBD1. The CDR3 has 15 amino acids. V lost 3 bases, J lost 1 base, and 3 bases stayed unmatched. Germline lookup yields CDR1 KGHDR and CDR2 SFDVKD. CDR3 protein: CATSDTGTGTDTQYF. The DNA of the CDR3 is TGTGCCACCAGTGATACGGGGACAGGCACAGATACGCAGTATTTT.

This chain connects TRBV6-5 to TRBJ2-1; 8 bases are shared with TRBD1. The junction had 8 bases not matched to a gene; V was cut back by 10 bases and J by 0 bases. The CDR3 is 15 amino acids. Germline-derived CDR1 and CDR2 are MNHEY and SVGAGI. CDR3 loop: CATWVTGGSYNEQFF. DNA for the CDR3: TGTGCCACCTGGGTTACAGGGGGCTCCTACAATGAGCAGTTCTTC.

V usage is TRBV6-2 or TRBV6-3 and J usage is TRBJ2-7; 11 positions agree with TRBD1. Germline CDR1 MNHEY, CDR2 SVGEGT. After removal of 2 bases from V and 1 base from J, the junction contained 10 bases not matched to a gene. This CDR3 is 18 amino acids long. DNA for the CDR3: TGTGCCAGCAGTTACAGACAGAGGACAGGGGGCAGGTCCTACGAGCAGTACTTC. Residues: CASSYRQRTGGRSYEQYF.

In DNA, the CDR3 is TGTGCCAGCAGCTTGGATGGGAACACCATATATTTT. Its protein is CASSLDGNTIYF. The chain carries TRBV5-4 and TRBJ1-3; D is unclear. This CDR3 spans 12 amino acids. The V end lost 0 bases, the J end lost 7 bases, and 5 bases lay between the germline ends. CDR1 and CDR2 (germline): SGHNT, YYREEE (reference sequence).

The chain joins TRBV5-4 to TRBJ2-7, with a tentative D call TRBD1 (5 bases). Germline loops: CDR1 SGHNT, CDR2 YYREEE (reference sequence). Trimming took off 0 bases at V and 8 bases at J, with 18 bases between the two ends. This CDR3 is built from 15 residues. This CDR3 is CASSLADRTTSQQYF. The DNA of the CDR3 is TGTGCCAGCAGCTTGGCCGACAGAACGACGTCCCAGCAGTACTTC.

The chain has TRBV11-1 and TRBJ1-5; 9 bases map to TRBD1. This CDR3 is built from 14 residues. Trimming at V came to 5 bases and at J to 4 bases, leaving 3 bases not matched to a gene. The germline CDR1 and CDR2 sequences are SGHAT and FQDESV (reference sequence). The CDR3 DNA reads as TGTGCCAGCAGCCGGGACAGGGTGAATCAGCCCCAGCATTTT. It translates to CASSRDRVNQPQHF.

The chain uses TRBV20-1 and TRBJ2-5; D is unresolved. The CDR3 loop spans 13 amino acids. Deletions cut 3 bases from V and 2 bases from J, with 10 bases between. Germline assignment: CDR1 DFQATT and CDR2 SNEGSKA (reference sequence). The CDR3 region has the DNA TGCAGTGCTAGTAGGCGTACTCAAGAGACCCAGTACTTC. Protein sequence: CSASRRTQETQYF.

The CDR3 loop reads CASSVGLAGPYEQYF. CDR3 nucleotide sequence: TGTGCCAGCAGCGTAGGACTAGCGGGGCCCTACGAGCAGTACTTC. The chain joins TRBV9 to TRBJ2-7, with 11 bases matching TRBD2. CDR1 and CDR2 from the germline V gene are SGDLS and YYNGEE. With 0 bases clipped from V and 2 bases from J, the junction kept 1 base outside the gene matches. The CDR3 contains 15 residues.

The gene calls are TRBV11-1 and TRBJ1-1; no clear D. This CDR3 has 13 residues. CDR1 and CDR2 (germline): SGHAT, FQDESV (reference sequence). Trimming shortened V by 5 bases and J by 3 bases, and 10 bases separated the two germline ends. The CDR3 reads CASSVLRHTEAFF. CDR3 coding DNA: TGTGCCAGCAGCGTCCTTCGACACACTGAAGCTTTCTTT.

The CDR3, as DNA: TGCGCCAGCAGCAGGCTATGGGGGCTGGTAGCAGATACGCAGTATTTT. Its protein product is CASSRLWGLVADTQYF. The V and J genes are TRBV4-1 and TRBJ2-3; perhaps TRBD1 as D (6 bases). CDR3 length equals 16 residues. The V and J ends lost 5 bases and 4 bases respectively, with 19 bases between them. Germline V lookup: CDR1 MGHRA, CDR2 YSYEKL.